These 31 T cell receptor beta chains were sequenced from one sample in a study of CD8 T cells in ankylosing spondylitis. TCRdb reanalysed the 5' RACE reads using MiXCR and keeps one entry per CDR3 protein. The table lists 150,000 to 200,000 distinct CDR3 sequences, about an eighth of them singletons. The sample consisted of blood, either unsorted or a sorted T cell fraction (not recorded which). These receptor sequences come from a female donor with ankylosing spondylitis or in good health (not recorded which).

The sample holds many counts of this clonotype. The J gene is TRBJ2-1, the V gene TRBV3-1, with 7 bases aligning to TRBD2. This CDR3 has 16 amino acids. Per germline, CDR1 LGHDT and CDR2 YNNKEL (reference sequence). V shed 7 bases and J 2 bases; nucleotides not matched to a gene: 11. CDR3 sequence (DNA): TGTGCCAGCACCCCATGGGAGGGGACCCCCTACAATGAGCAGTTCTTC. Residues: CASTPWEGTPYNEQFF.

This chain connects TRBV14 to TRBJ2-7, with 8 nucleotides matching TRBD1. The CDR3 is made up of 16 amino acids. J lost 2 bases, V lost 1 base, and 7 bases had no gene match. The V gene's germline CDR1 is SGHDN and CDR2 FVKESK. CDR3 DNA: TGTGCCAGCAGCCAAGCGGGCAGGGGGCAAACCTACGAGCAGTACTTC. Its translation: CASSQAGRGQTYEQYF.

This clonotype was recorded many times. This chain links TRBV12-3 or TRBV12-4 with TRBJ2-1, with 9 bases identical to TRBD2. This CDR3 is built from 16 residues. The V segment lost 4 bases and the J segment 2 bases; nucleotides outside the gene matches: 6. The CDR3 is CASSSTSGQTYNEQFF. In DNA, the CDR3 is TGTGCCAGCAGTTCTACTAGCGGGCAAACCTACAATGAGCAGTTCTTC.

At least ten counts were recorded for this clonotype. This sequence joins TRBV9 and TRBJ2-1, with unresolved D. The germline gives CDR1 SGDLS, CDR2 YYNGEE. Trimming pared 3 bases from V and 8 bases from J, leaving 12 bases between. This CDR3 comprises 13 residues. CDR3 nucleotide sequence: TGTGCCAGCAGCGAACGAATGGACGATGAGCAGTTCTTC. Residues: CASSERMDDEQFF.

This clonotype was recorded at least ten times. The CDR3 nucleotides read TGTGCCAGCAGCTCTTCCCCCGGGAGAATCTACAATGAGCAGTTCTTC. This translates into CASSSSPGRIYNEQFF. This chain links TRBV7-9 with TRBJ2-1; TRBD2 might be the D (6 bases). This CDR3 is built from 16 residues. Between the trimmed V and J ends, which lost 4 bases and 3 bases, there was a span of 16 bases. In germline, CDR1 is SEHNR, CDR2 FQNEAQ (reference sequence).

This clonotype has ten or more counts. The chain links TRBV9 to TRBJ2-1; 15 bases line up with TRBD2. Germline loops: CDR1 SGDLS, CDR2 YYNGEE. The V segment lost 7 bases and the J segment 1 base; nucleotides outside the gene matches: 6. The CDR3 sequence is 17 residues long. This chain's CDR3 is CASHGLAGGGSYNEQFF. Written as DNA, the CDR3 is TGTGCCAGCCATGGACTAGCGGGAGGGGGGTCCTACAATGAGCAGTTCTTC.

V gene TRBV27 combines with J gene TRBJ1-1; D possibly corresponds to TRBD1 (5 bases). CDR3 length: 15 amino acids. V was shortened by 5 bases and J by 1 base, with 14 bases between the two germline ends. Germline loops: CDR1 MNHEY, CDR2 SMNVEV (reference sequence). In DNA form, the CDR3 reads TGTGCCAGCAGTCCCTGGACACTTTCGAACACTGAAGCTTTCTTT. This codes for CASSPWTLSNTEAFF.

Worth noting for this clonotype: Being one base from a much bigger clone, this may be a read error. This chain connects TRBV4-3 to TRBJ1-2, with D hard to call. The germline V gene has CDR1 LGHNA and CDR2 YSLEER. This CDR3 has 14 amino acids. The DNA of the CDR3 is TGCGCCAGCAACCAAGAGATGGGTACCTATGGCTACACCTTC. It codes for CASNQEMGTYGYTF.

In this sample, this clonotype turned up once. The gene calls are TRBV20-1 and TRBJ2-1; D possibly corresponds to TRBD2 (6 bases). V was shortened by 0 bases and J by 9 bases, with 15 bases between the two germline ends. Germline CDR1 is DFQATT and CDR2 is SNEGSKA (reference sequence). This CDR3 is built from 14 residues. Written as DNA, the CDR3 is TGCAGTGCTAGAGATCTCGGGGGACTTGCTGAGCAGTTCTTC. Translated, it gives CSARDLGGLAEQFF.

Many counts were recorded for this clonotype. The gene calls are TRBV3-1 and TRBJ1-1; D is perhaps TRBD1 (5 bases). The germline CDR1 and CDR2 sequences are LGHDT and YNNKEL (reference sequence). The ends were cut back, 4 bases at V and 1 base at J, with 16 bases in the middle. CDR3 length: 16 amino acids. The CDR3 sequence is CASSLSDGRGNTEAFF. CDR3 in DNA: TGTGCCAGCAGCCTATCCGATGGAAGGGGGAACACTGAAGCTTTCTTT.

This clonotype was found many times. The genes are TRBV15 and TRBJ2-7, with a weak D call TRBD1 (6 bases). The CDR3 runs 14 residues. Germline V CDR1 and CDR2: LNHNV, YYDKDF (reference sequence). V was clipped by 0 bases and J by 7 bases, with 13 bases between them. DNA of the CDR3: TGTGCCACCAGCAGAGACCCCAACAGGGAAGAGCAGTACTTC. This codes for CATSRDPNREEQYF.

In the case of this clonotype: This may be a read error, as it is one base from a much larger clone. The genes are TRBV28 and TRBJ2-4; no definite D call. CDR3 length: 14 residues. Germline V CDR1 and CDR2: MDHEN, SYDVKM. CDR3 sequence reads: CVSNEQTTKNIQYF. The CDR3 region has the DNA TGTGTCAGCAACGAGCAAACAACCAAAAACATTCAGTACTTC.

The chain couples TRBV6-1 to TRBJ1-2; D may be TRBD1 (6 bases). Trimming removed 5 bases at V and 5 bases at J, with 18 bases between. Germline V gene lookup returns CDR1 MNHNS and CDR2 SASEGT. The CDR3 is 15 residues long. This CDR3 reads CASSLRTATVYGYTF. CDR3 nucleotide sequence: TGTGCCAGCAGTCTTCGGACAGCGACGGTTTATGGCTACACCTTC.

In this sample, this clonotype turned up many times. J is TRBJ1-1 and V is TRBV24-1, with 8 nucleotides matching TRBD1. With V trimmed by 4 bases and J by 11 bases, 11 bases remained unmatched. CDR3 length: 14 residues. Germline V CDR1 and CDR2: KGHDR, SFDVKD. CDR3 amino acids: CATSDPRTGYKAFF. In DNA form, the CDR3 reads TGTGCCACCAGTGACCCACGGACAGGGTATAAGGCTTTCTTT.

This clonotype showed up just a few times. The rearrangement links TRBV28 to TRBJ2-1; 8 positions match TRBD2. Germline V gives CDR1 MDHEN, CDR2 SYDVKM. CDR3 size: 16 residues. Trimming took 4 bases from V and 5 from J; bases not matched to a gene: 10. CDR3 region: CASSSPVAGRDNEQFF. As DNA, the CDR3 is TGTGCCAGCAGTTCCCCCGTAGCGGGAAGGGACAATGAGCAGTTCTTC.

This clonotype was detected a few times. This chain uses TRBV7-2 with TRBJ1-2, with D hard to call. V was cut by 2 bases and J by 8 bases, with 15 bases left in between. Per germline, CDR1 SGHTA and CDR2 FQGNSA. The CDR3 has 14 amino acids. DNA of the CDR3: TGTGCCAGCAGCTTAAGTTTCGAGGGTGGAGGCTACACCTTC. Protein: CASSLSFEGGGYTF.

V and J are TRBV6-2 or TRBV6-3 and TRBJ2-7, with no clear D. Trimming removed 4 bases at V and 2 bases at J, with 15 bases between. Germline V CDR1 and CDR2: MNHEY, SVGEGT. This CDR3 is 15 amino acids long. In DNA, the CDR3 is TGTGCCAGCAGTTCTCTCTCCCTTATCCCCTACGAGCAGTACTTC. Translation: CASSSLSLIPYEQYF.

This clonotype was found once. As DNA, the CDR3 is TGCAGTGTCGGGACTAGCGGGCAGAGACGGTCCAATGAGCAGTTCTTC. Amino acid sequence: CSVGTSGQRRSNEQFF. The chain uses TRBV20-1 and TRBJ2-1; TRBD2 agrees at 12 bases. The V gene's germline CDR1 is DFQATT and CDR2 SNEGSKA (reference sequence). V was clipped by 7 bases and J by 6 bases; unmatched bases: 13. There are 16 residues in the CDR3.

The chain is built from TRBV3-1 and TRBJ2-7; 15 bases line up with TRBD2. The CDR3 covers 18 residues. Trimming at V came to 11 bases and at J to 4 bases, leaving 18 bases not matched to a gene. Per the germline V gene, CDR1 is LGHDT and CDR2 is YNNKEL (reference sequence). CDR3 loop: CAFRPGLAGGLQVYEQYF. The DNA of the CDR3 is TGTGCCTTCAGGCCGGGACTAGCGGGAGGCCTTCAGGTTTACGAGCAGTACTTC.

The sample holds many counts of this clonotype. The chain links TRBV7-2 to TRBJ1-3, with D perhaps TRBD1 (5 bases). The length of the CDR3 is 14 residues. CDR1 SGHTA and CDR2 FQGNSA come from the germline V gene. V was trimmed by 2 bases and J by 2 bases, leaving 7 bases between them. Here the CDR3 DNA reads TGTGCCAGCAGCTTACAGGGTGCTGGAAACACCATATATTTT. Translating gives CASSLQGAGNTIYF.

This clonotype was seen many times. The chain has TRBV9 and TRBJ2-1, with 8 bases matching TRBD2. Losses at the gene ends were 4 bases for V and 4 bases for J; bases not matched to a gene: 7. The length of the CDR3 is 15 residues. Germline CDR1 is SGDLS and CDR2 is YYNGEE. The CDR3 region is CASSTSGLGYNEQFF. The CDR3 nucleotides read TGTGCCAGCAGCACCTCGGGACTAGGGTACAATGAGCAGTTCTTC. Together with reference TRBV9 and TRBJ2-1, the CDR3 gives the full variable domain: DSGVTQTPKHLITATGQRVTLRCSPRSGDLSVYWYQQSLDQGLQFLIQYYNGEERAKGNILERFSAQQFPDLHSELNLSSLELGDSALYFCASSTSGLGYNEQFFGPGTRLTVL.

V usage is TRBV30 and J usage is TRBJ2-1; perhaps TRBD2 as D (6 bases). Germline V CDR1 and CDR2: GTSNPN, SVGIG (reference sequence). The CDR3 loop spans 11 amino acids. Trimming removed 1 base from V and 15 bases from J, with 13 bases in between. The CDR3 DNA follows: TGTGCCTGGAGTGCTGGGGCGCGGGGGTTCTTC. Residues: CAWSAGARGFF.

This clonotype came up many times. This chain uses TRBV12-3 or TRBV12-4 with TRBJ1-5, with 9 bases aligning to TRBD1. After removal of 6 bases from V and 5 bases from J, the junction contained 8 bases not matched to a gene. This CDR3 is 15 amino acids long. CDR3 residues: CASRGRQGEHQPQHF. CDR3 coding DNA: TGTGCCAGCAGGGGACGACAGGGGGAACATCAGCCCCAGCATTTT.

This clonotype was seen many times. V usage is TRBV5-1 and J usage is TRBJ1-6, with 7 bases identical to TRBD1. This CDR3 is 15 amino acids long. Germline assignment: CDR1 SGHRS and CDR2 YFSETQ. V shed 4 bases, J shed 8 bases, and the junction held 9 bases outside the gene matches. The CDR3 coding sequence is TGCGCCAGCAGCATAGAATTACAGGGGCATTCACCCCTCCACTTT. Translation: CASSIELQGHSPLHF.

This clonotype came up a few times. V is TRBV13 and J is TRBJ2-7, with 8 positions matching TRBD2. Germline V gives CDR1 PRHDT, CDR2 FYEKMQ (reference sequence). The CDR3 loop spans 14 amino acids. With 2 bases clipped from V and 5 bases from J, the junction kept 5 bases outside the gene matches. CDR3 residues: CASSLPNGRDEQYF. CDR3 sequence (DNA): TGTGCCAGCAGCTTACCCAACGGGAGGGACGAGCAGTACTTC. Drawing the rest from reference TRBV13 and TRBJ2-7, the complete variable domain is AAGVIQSPRHLIKEKRETATLKCYPIPRHDTVYWYQQGPGQDPQFLISFYEKMQSDKGSIPDRFSAQQFSDYHSELNMSSLELGDSALYFCASSLPNGRDEQYFGPGTRLTVT.

This clonotype was detected ten times or more. The chain is built from TRBV29-1 and TRBJ2-1; possibly TRBD1 for D (7 bases). V gave up 6 bases and J gave up 0 bases, with 24 bases separating them. The CDR3 has 18 amino acids. Looked up from germline, CDR1 is SQVTM and CDR2 is ANQGSEA. The CDR3 reads CSVILFPRGVSSYNEQFF. In DNA, the CDR3 is TGCAGCGTCATCCTTTTTCCCAGGGGGGTAAGCTCCTACAATGAGCAGTTCTTC.

This clonotype was counted ten times or more. The rearrangement links TRBV4-3 to TRBJ2-7, with D possibly being TRBD1 (5 bases). The CDR3 totals 16 residues. V was shortened by 0 bases and J by 7 bases, with 19 bases between the two germline ends. Germline V gene data show CDR1 as LGHNA and CDR2 as YSLEER. DNA for the CDR3: TGCGCCAGCAGCCAAGAATTAAGGGGTCTAGGTTGGGAGCAGTACTTC. This gives the protein CASSQELRGLGWEQYF.

The table lists this clonotype with a few counts. This chain links TRBV6-1 with TRBJ1-2; TRBD1 aligns across 9 bases. The CDR3 is made up of 14 amino acids. CDR1 and CDR2 (germline): MNHNS, SASEGT. The J segment lost 5 bases and the V segment lost 6 bases, leaving 7 bases of the junction unmatched. The CDR3 protein is CASRMGDREYGYTF. The CDR3 region has the DNA TGTGCCAGCAGGATGGGGGACAGGGAGTATGGCTACACCTTC.

This clonotype was observed a few times. The rearrangement uses TRBV20-1 and TRBJ2-3; 15 nucleotides agree with TRBD2. V lost 3 bases to trimming and J lost 6 bases; unmatched junction nucleotides: 25. Germline-derived CDR1 and CDR2 are DFQATT and SNEGSKA (reference sequence). The CDR3 spans 22 residues. Written as DNA, the CDR3 is TGCAGTGCTAGTCCCCATCGGCCGGGACTAGCGGGAGGAGTAGGGGGACCGGATACGCAGTATTTT. Amino acids: CSASPHRPGLAGGVGGPDTQYF.

In this sample, this clonotype turned up many times. The chain recombines TRBV14 with TRBJ2-1; no clear D. CDR1 is SGHDN and CDR2 is FVKESK in the germline V gene. The CDR3 runs 16 residues. Trimming took off 0 bases at V and 3 bases at J, with 12 bases between the two ends. CDR3 sequence: CASSQETRRGYNEQFF. CDR3 bases: TGTGCCAGCAGCCAAGAGACGCGGCGCGGCTACAATGAGCAGTTCTTC.

Remarks on this clonotype: It may be a read error: a sequence one base away is much more abundant. This rearrangement joins TRBV6-5 to TRBJ2-1; a possible D gene is TRBD1 (5 bases). CDR1 and CDR2 (germline): MNHEY, SVGAGI. The ends were cut back, 2 bases at V and 2 bases at J, with 7 bases in the middle. This CDR3 is 14 amino acids long. CDR3 sequence reads: CASSYGATYNEQFF. The CDR3, as DNA: TGTGCCAGCAGTTACGGGGCCACCTACAATGAGCAGTTCTTC.